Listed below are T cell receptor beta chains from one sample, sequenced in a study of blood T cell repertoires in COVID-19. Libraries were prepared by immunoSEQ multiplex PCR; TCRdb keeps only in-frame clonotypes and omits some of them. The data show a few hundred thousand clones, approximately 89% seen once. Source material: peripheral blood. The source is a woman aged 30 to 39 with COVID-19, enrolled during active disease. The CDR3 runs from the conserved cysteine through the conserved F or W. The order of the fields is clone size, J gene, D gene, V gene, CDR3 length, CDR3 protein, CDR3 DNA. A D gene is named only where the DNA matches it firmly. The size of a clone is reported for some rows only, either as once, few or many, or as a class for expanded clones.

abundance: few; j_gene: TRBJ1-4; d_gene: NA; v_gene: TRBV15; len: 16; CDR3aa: CATSRDGRATNEKLFF; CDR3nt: TGTGCCACCAGCAGAGACGGCAGGGCAACTAATGAAAAACTGTTTTTT
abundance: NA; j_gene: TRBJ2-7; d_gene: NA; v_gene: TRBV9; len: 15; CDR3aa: CASSVGVSGTYEQYF; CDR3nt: TGTGCCAGCAGCGTAGGGGTATCGGGTACCTACGAGCAGTACTTC
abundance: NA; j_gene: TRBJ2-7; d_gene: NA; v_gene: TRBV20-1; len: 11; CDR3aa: CSVTALYEQYF; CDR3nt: TGCAGTGTTACTGCCTTATACGAGCAGTACTTC
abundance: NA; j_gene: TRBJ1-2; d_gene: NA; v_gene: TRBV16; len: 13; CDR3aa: CASSQGRGVGYTF; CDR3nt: TGTGCCAGCAGCCAAGGCCGGGGTGTTGGCTACACCTTC
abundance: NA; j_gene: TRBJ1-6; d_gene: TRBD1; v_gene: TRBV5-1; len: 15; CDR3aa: CASSPGGTDNSPLHF; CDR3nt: TGCGCCAGCAGCCCGGGGGGGACAGATAATTCACCCCTCCACTTT
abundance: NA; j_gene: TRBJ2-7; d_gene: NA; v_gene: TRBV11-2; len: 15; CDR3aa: CASSLPARGDYEQYF; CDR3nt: TGTGCCAGCAGCTTACCCGCCAGGGGGGATTACGAGCAGTACTTC
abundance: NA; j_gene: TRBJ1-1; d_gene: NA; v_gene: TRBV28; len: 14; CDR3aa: CASKEGTLNTEAFF; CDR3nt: TGTGCCAGCAAGGAGGGGACCCTGAACACTGAAGCTTTCTTT
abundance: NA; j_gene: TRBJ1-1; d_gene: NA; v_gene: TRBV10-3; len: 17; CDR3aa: CAISEKIEGHMNTEAFF; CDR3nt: TGTGCCATCAGTGAGAAGATAGAGGGCCATATGAACACTGAAGCTTTCTTT
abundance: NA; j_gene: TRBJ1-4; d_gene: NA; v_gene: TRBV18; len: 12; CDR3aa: CASTDSEEKLFF; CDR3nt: TGTGCCAGCACGGACAGTGAGGAAAAACTGTTTTTT
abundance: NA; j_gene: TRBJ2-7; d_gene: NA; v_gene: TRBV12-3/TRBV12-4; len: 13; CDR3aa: CASSLHRSYEQYF; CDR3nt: TGTGCCAGCAGTTTACACAGATCCTACGAGCAGTACTTC
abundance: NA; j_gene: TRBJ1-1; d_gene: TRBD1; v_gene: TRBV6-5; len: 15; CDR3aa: CASRRTGELNTEAFF; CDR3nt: TGTGCCAGCAGGAGGACAGGGGAGTTGAACACTGAAGCTTTCTTT
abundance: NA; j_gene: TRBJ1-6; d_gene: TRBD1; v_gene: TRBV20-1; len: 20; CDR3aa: CSASTLDRGVDGSYNSPLHF; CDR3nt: TGCAGTGCTAGTACCTTGGACAGGGGGGTCGACGGATCCTATAATTCACCCCTCCACTTT
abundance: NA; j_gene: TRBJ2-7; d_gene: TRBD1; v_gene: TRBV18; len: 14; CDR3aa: CASTRDRGQGEQYF; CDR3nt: TGTGCCAGCACCCGGGACAGGGGGCAAGGCGAGCAGTACTTC
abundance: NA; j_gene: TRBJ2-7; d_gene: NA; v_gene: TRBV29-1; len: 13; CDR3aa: CSVEQGISYEQYF; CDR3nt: TGCAGCGTTGAACAGGGTATTTCCTACGAGCAGTACTTC
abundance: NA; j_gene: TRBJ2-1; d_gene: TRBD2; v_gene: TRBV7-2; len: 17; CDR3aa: CASSLGASGGAENEQFF; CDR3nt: TGTGCCAGCAGCTTAGGAGCTAGCGGGGGGGCCGAAAATGAGCAGTTCTTC
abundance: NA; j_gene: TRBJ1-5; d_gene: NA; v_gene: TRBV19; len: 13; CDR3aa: CASARGSNQPQHF; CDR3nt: TGTGCCAGCGCGAGGGGGAGCAATCAGCCCCAGCATTTT
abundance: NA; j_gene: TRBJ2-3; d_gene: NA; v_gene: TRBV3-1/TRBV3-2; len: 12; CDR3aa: CASSQVEVVQYF; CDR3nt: TGTGCCAGCAGCCAAGTCGAGGTAGTTCAGTATTTT
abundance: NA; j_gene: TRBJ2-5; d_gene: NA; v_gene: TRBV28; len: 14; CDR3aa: CASSDPLLQETQYF; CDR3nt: TGTGCCAGCAGTGACCCCTTACTACAAGAGACCCAGTACTTC
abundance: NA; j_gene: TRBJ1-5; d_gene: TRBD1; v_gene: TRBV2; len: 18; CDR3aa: CASSEDSLRGRGNQPQHF; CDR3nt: TGTGCCAGCAGTGAAGATTCCCTCAGGGGGCGCGGCAATCAGCCCCAGCATTTT
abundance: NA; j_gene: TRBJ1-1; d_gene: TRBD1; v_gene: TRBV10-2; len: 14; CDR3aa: CASSESRQGGEAFF; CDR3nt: TGCGCCAGCAGTGAGTCGAGACAGGGCGGTGAAGCTTTCTTT
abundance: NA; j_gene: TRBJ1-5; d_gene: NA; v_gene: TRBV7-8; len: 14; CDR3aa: CASSPERVQQPQHF; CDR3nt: TGTGCCAGCAGCCCCGAGAGGGTTCAACAGCCCCAGCATTTT
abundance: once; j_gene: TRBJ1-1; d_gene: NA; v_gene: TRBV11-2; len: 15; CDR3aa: CASSLDHGGGTEAFF; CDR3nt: TGTGCCAGCAGCTTAGATCATGGGGGAGGGACTGAAGCTTTCTTT
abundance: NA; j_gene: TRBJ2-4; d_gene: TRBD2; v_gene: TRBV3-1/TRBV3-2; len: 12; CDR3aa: CASSPRRGRQYF; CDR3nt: TGTGCCAGCAGCCCCCGGCGGGGGAGACAGTACTTC
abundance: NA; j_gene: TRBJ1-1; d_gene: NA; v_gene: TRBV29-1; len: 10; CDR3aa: CSIRDFEAFF; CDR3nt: TGCAGCATAAGGGACTTTGAAGCTTTCTTT
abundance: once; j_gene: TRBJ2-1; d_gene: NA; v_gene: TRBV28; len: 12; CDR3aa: CASSLGIAEQFF; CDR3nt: TGTGCCAGCAGTTTAGGAATAGCGGAGCAGTTCTTC
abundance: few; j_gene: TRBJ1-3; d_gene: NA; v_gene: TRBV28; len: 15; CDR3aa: CASSLGTSSGNTIYF; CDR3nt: TGTGCCAGCAGTTTGGGCACAAGCTCTGGAAACACCATATATTTT
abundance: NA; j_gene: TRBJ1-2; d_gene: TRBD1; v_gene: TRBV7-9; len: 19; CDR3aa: CASSNLEKDRGVASGGYTF; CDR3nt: TGTGCCAGCAGCAACCTCGAAAAAGACAGGGGGGTAGCCAGCGGCGGCTACACCTTC
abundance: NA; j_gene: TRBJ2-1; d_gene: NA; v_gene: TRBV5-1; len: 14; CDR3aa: CASSSGEEFNEQFF; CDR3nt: TGCGCCAGCAGCTCAGGCGAAGAATTTAATGAGCAGTTCTTC
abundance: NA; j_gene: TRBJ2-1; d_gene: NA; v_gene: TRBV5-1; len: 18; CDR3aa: CASSRDSRTASSYNEQFF; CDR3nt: TGCGCCAGCAGCAGAGACAGTAGGACCGCGAGCTCCTACAATGAGCAGTTCTTC
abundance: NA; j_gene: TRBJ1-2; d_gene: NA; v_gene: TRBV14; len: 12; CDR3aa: CASSTGSFGYTF; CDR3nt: TGTGCCAGCAGCACAGGGTCTTTTGGCTACACCTTC
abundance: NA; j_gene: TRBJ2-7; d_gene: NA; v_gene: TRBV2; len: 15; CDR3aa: CASGSPGHLTYEQYF; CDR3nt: TGTGCCAGCGGATCCCCGGGACACCTCACCTACGAGCAGTACTTC
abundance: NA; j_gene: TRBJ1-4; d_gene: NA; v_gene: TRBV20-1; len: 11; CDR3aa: CSARVRKKLFF; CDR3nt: TGCAGTGCTAGAGTCAGGAAAAAACTGTTTTTT
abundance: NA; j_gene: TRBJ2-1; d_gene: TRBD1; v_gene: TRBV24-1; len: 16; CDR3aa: CATSDPHRGDHNEQFF; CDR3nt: TGTGCCACCAGTGACCCCCACAGGGGGGATCACAATGAGCAGTTCTTC
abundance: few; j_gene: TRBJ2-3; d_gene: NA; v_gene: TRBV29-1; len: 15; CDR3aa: CSTVEGAASTDTQYF; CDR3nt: TGCAGCACGGTGGAGGGGGCGGCTAGCACAGATACGCAGTATTTT
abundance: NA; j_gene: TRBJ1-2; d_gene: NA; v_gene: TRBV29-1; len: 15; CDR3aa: CSVEALRWVGYGYTF; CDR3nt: TGCAGCGTTGAAGCGCTACGGTGGGTCGGGTATGGCTACACCTTC
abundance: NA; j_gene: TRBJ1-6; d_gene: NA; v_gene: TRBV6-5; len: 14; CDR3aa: CASSYSRVSSPLHF; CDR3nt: TGTGCCAGCAGTTACTCGAGGGTTAGCTCACCCCTCCACTTT
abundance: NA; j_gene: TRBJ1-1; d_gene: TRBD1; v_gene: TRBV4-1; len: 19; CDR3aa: CASSQGTRGTGALSTEAFF; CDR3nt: TGCGCCAGCAGCCAAGGGACCCGCGGGACAGGAGCCTTAAGTACTGAAGCTTTCTTT
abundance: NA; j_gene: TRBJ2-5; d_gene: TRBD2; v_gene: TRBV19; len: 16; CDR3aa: CASSEGGGLWGETQYF; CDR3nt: TGTGCCAGTAGCGAAGGTGGGGGACTATGGGGAGAGACCCAGTACTTC
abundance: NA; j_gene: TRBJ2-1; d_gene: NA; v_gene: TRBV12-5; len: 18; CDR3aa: CASGLRYGGEGSSREQFF; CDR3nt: TGTGCTAGTGGTTTGCGGTACGGGGGAGAGGGCTCTTCAAGAGAGCAGTTCTTC
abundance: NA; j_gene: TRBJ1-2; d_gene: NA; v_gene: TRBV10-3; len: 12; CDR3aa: CAISRAGDGYTF; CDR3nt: TGTGCCATCAGTCGCGCGGGGGATGGCTACACCTTC
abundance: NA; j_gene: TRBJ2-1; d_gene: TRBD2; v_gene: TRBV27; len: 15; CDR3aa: CASSTARGGQNEQFF; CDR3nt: TGTGCCAGCAGTACCGCCCGGGGGGGCCAGAATGAGCAGTTCTTC
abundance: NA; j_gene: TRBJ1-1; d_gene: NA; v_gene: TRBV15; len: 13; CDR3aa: CATSIDRLGEAFF; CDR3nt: TGTGCCACCAGCATTGACAGATTGGGTGAAGCTTTCTTT
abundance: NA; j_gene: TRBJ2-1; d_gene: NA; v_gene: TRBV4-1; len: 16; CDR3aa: CASSREGRQTYNEQFF; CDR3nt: TGCGCCAGCAGCCGCGAAGGGAGGCAGACCTACAATGAGCAGTTCTTC
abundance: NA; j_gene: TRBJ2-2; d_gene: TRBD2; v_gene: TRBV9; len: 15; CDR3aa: CASRRSGGHTGELFF; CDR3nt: TGTGCCAGCAGAAGGAGCGGGGGACATACCGGGGAGCTGTTTTTT
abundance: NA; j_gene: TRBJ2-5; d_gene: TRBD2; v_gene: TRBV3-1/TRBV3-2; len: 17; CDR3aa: CASSQGATSGAQETQYF; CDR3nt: TGTGCCAGCAGCCAAGGAGCAACTAGCGGGGCCCAAGAGACCCAGTACTTC
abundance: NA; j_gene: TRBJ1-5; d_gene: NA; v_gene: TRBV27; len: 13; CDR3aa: CASSPRREEPQHF; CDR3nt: TGTGCCAGCAGCCCCAGAAGGGAGGAGCCCCAGCATTTT
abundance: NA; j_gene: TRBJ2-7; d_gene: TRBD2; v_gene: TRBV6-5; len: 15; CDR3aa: CASSYSGGGAREQYF; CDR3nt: TGTGCCAGCAGTTACTCTGGCGGGGGGGCGCGGGAGCAGTACTTC
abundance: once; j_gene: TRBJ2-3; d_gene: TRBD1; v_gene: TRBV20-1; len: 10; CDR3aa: CSAARDSPYF; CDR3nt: TGCAGTGCTGCCCGGGACAGCCCGTATTTT
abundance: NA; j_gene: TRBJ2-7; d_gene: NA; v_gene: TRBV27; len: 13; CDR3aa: CASSLVQGYEQYF; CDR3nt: TGTGCCAGCAGTTTAGTCCAGGGTTACGAGCAGTACTTC
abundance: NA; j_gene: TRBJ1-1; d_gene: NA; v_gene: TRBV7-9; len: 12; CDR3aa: CASSFSHTEAFF; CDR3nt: TGTGCCAGCAGCTTTTCTCACACTGAAGCTTTCTTT